A selection of T cell receptor beta chains follows, all from one sample in a study of siplizumab effects on memory and regulatory T cells. Only in-frame clones appear in the TCRdb table, and some are missing; sequencing was by immunoSEQ multiplex PCR. The table includes some 100,000 clones, 85% to 95% detected once. The material sequenced was Tregs sorted from blood. The receptors come from a human donor in good health. Each CDR3 is given with its conserved first and last residue. A D gene is named only where the DNA matches it firmly. Not every row has a clone size; where given, it reads once, few, many or a size class.

abundance	j_gene	v_gene	d_gene	CDR3aa	CDR3nt
-	TRBJ2-1	TRBV6-1	TRBD2	CASTYLAGASHEQFF	TGTGCCAGCACCTACCTAGCGGGAGCTTCGCATGAGCAGTTCTTC
-	TRBJ2-7	TRBV9	-	CASSVGASGTYEQYF	TGTGCCAGCAGCGTAGGAGCCTCCGGCACCTACGAGCAGTACTTC
-	TRBJ1-2	TRBV27	-	CASRPSSGGLIGYGYTF	TGTGCCAGCAGACCATCCTCCGGGGGGTTGATTGGCTATGGCTACACCTTC
-	TRBJ1-6	TRBV7-9	-	CASSFEGGPLHF	TGTGCCAGCAGCTTCGAGGGTGGACCCCTCCACTTT
few	TRBJ2-7	TRBV11-2	TRBD2	CASSPAGLAGLRSSYEQYF	TGTGCCAGCAGCCCGGCGGGACTAGCGGGACTAAGGAGCTCCTACGAGCAGTACTTC
-	TRBJ2-2	TRBV19	-	CASSYTGTSTGELFF	TGTGCCAGTAGTTACACCGGGACAAGCACCGGGGAGCTGTTTTTT
-	TRBJ1-2	TRBV18	-	CASSPVTGSYGYTF	TGTGCCAGCTCACCAGTCACAGGGAGCTATGGCTACACCTTC
few	TRBJ2-2	TRBV7-9	-	CASSLRRLPITGELFF	TGTGCCAGCAGCTTAAGACGACTACCAATCACCGGGGAGCTGTTTTTT
-	TRBJ2-1	TRBV9	-	CASSVEVSELAAEQFF	TGTGCCAGCAGCGTAGAGGTGTCAGAACTAGCAGCTGAGCAGTTCTTC
-	TRBJ2-3	TRBV7-8	TRBD2	CASSSPGAGGPGTVDTQYF	TGTGCCAGCAGCTCCCCAGGGGCGGGAGGGCCGGGGACCGTAGATACGCAGTATTTT
-	TRBJ1-1	TRBV2	-	CATSSWGAQDTEAFF	TGTGCCACCTCAAGTTGGGGGGCTCAAGACACTGAAGCTTTCTTT
once	TRBJ2-7	TRBV7-2	TRBD2	CASSFPGLAGGEQYF	TGTGCCAGCAGCTTTCCGGGACTAGCGGGAGGGGAGCAGTACTTC
-	TRBJ1-1	TRBV19	TRBD1	CASRQTGGSLVNTEAFF	TGTGCCAGTAGACAAACAGGGGGCTCCCTGGTGAACACTGAAGCTTTCTTT
-	TRBJ1-1	TRBV10-2	-	CASSVPTGEAFF	TGCGCCAGCAGTGTCCCGACTGGTGAAGCTTTCTTT
-	TRBJ2-1	TRBV27	-	CASSFTRVNEQFF	TGTGCCAGCAGTTTTACAAGGGTTAATGAGCAGTTCTTC
-	TRBJ2-5	TRBV5-1	-	CASSGGSRETQYF	TGCGCCAGCAGCGGGGGGTCGAGAGAGACCCAGTACTTC
-	TRBJ2-3	TRBV5-4	-	CASSFVPDTQYF	TGTGCCAGCAGCTTTGTACCGGATACGCAGTATTTT
-	TRBJ1-5	TRBV6-4	-	CASSAGWGQPQHF	TGTGCCAGCAGTGCAGGGTGGGGTCAGCCCCAGCATTTT
-	TRBJ2-3	TRBV12-1	-	CAHHGGQGEDTQYF	TGTGCCCACCACGGGGGACAGGGTGAAGATACGCAGTATTTT
-	TRBJ2-4	TRBV15	TRBD2	CATSRVGRESIQYF	TGTGCCACCAGCAGAGTTGGGCGGGAGAGCATTCAGTACTTC
-	TRBJ1-1	TRBV18	-	CASSPGQNTEAFF	TGTGCCAGCTCACCCGGCCAGAACACTGAAGCTTTCTTT
-	TRBJ1-3	TRBV15	TRBD1	CATTPGQGRNSGNTIYF	TGTGCCACCACTCCGGGACAGGGGAGGAACTCTGGAAACACCATATATTTT
-	TRBJ2-1	TRBV29-1	TRBD1	CSVDNLLGGARREQFF	TGCAGCGTTGATAACTTGCTAGGGGGCGCCAGGAGAGAGCAGTTCTTC
-	TRBJ2-6	TRBV15	-	CATSRSRRPGANVLTF	TGTGCCACCAGCAGATCCAGGAGGCCCGGGGCCAACGTCCTGACTTTC
few	TRBJ2-3	TRBV20-1	-	CSASAGDTQYF	TGCAGTGCTAGCGCGGGGGATACGCAGTATTTT
-	TRBJ2-1	TRBV4-2	-	CASNQKGGIRDEQFF	TGTGCCAGCAATCAGAAGGGCGGGATACGGGATGAGCAGTTCTTC
-	TRBJ2-1	TRBV6-5	TRBD2	CASTRLAGESLKQFF	TGTGCCAGCACCAGACTAGCGGGGGAATCATTAAAGCAGTTCTTC
-	TRBJ2-3	TRBV28	-	CASSNPGDTDTQYF	TGTGCCAGCAGCAATCCCGGCGACACAGATACGCAGTATTTT
-	TRBJ2-2	TRBV5-1	-	CASSFPSGATGELFF	TGCGCCAGCAGCTTCCCGTCAGGGGCCACCGGGGAGCTGTTTTTT
-	TRBJ2-7	TRBV29-1	-	CSVQDREYEQYF	TGCAGCGTTCAGGACAGAGAGTACGAGCAGTACTTC
-	TRBJ2-1	TRBV5-6	-	CASSLEAVSYNEQFF	TGTGCCAGCAGCTTGGAGGCTGTCTCCTACAATGAGCAGTTCTTC
-	TRBJ2-3	TRBV27	TRBD2	CASSLRGRADTQYF	TGTGCCAGCAGTTTGCGCGGGAGGGCCGATACGCAGTATTTT
once	TRBJ2-5	TRBV28	-	CASSLTGVSQETQYF	TGTGCCAGCAGTTTAACCGGGGTATCTCAAGAGACCCAGTACTTC
-	TRBJ1-3	TRBV2	-	CASSEGWVGNTIYF	TGTGCCAGCAGTGAAGGGTGGGTCGGAAACACCATATATTTT
-	TRBJ1-3	TRBV7-2	-	CASSHSAAEVSGNTIYF	TGTGCCAGCAGCCACTCCGCAGCGGAGGTGTCTGGAAACACCATATATTTT
-	TRBJ2-7	TRBV6-6	TRBD1	CASSRTGYEQYF	TGTGCCAGCAGTCGGACAGGCTACGAGCAGTACTTC
few	TRBJ2-7	TRBV5-1	-	CASSWNYEQYF	TGCGCCAGCAGCTGGAACTACGAGCAGTACTTC
-	TRBJ2-5	TRBV29-1	-	CSVEDHQETQYF	TGCAGCGTTGAGGACCATCAAGAGACCCAGTACTTC
-	TRBJ2-1	TRBV15	TRBD2	CATSSIAGLSSYNEQFF	TGTGCCACCAGCAGTATAGCGGGTCTGAGCTCCTACAATGAGCAGTTCTTC
-	TRBJ2-1	TRBV19	TRBD2	CASSILSGRNEQFF	TGTGCCAGTAGTATACTCAGCGGGAGGAATGAGCAGTTCTTC
-	TRBJ2-7	TRBV9	-	CASSVGPLGNTYEQYF	TGTGCCAGCAGCGTAGGCCCCTTGGGGAATACCTACGAGCAGTACTTC
-	TRBJ1-2	TRBV27	-	CASGRGPTGYTF	TGTGCCAGTGGCAGGGGACCAACTGGCTACACCTTC
-	TRBJ2-7	TRBV4-1	TRBD1	CASSPLRGQGYEQYF	TGCGCCAGCAGCCCTTTGAGGGGACAGGGTTACGAGCAGTACTTC
-	TRBJ2-7	TRBV28	TRBD1	CASRSTDRGIDGPAIEQYF	TGTGCCAGCAGGTCCACAGACAGGGGTATTGACGGCCCAGCGATCGAGCAGTACTTC
-	TRBJ1-2	TRBV28	-	CASSPPVQNYGYTF	TGTGCCAGCAGTCCCCCGGTCCAAAACTATGGCTACACCTTC
-	TRBJ2-6	TRBV27	-	CASSLYTSGANVLTF	TGTGCCAGCAGTTTATACACCTCTGGGGCCAACGTCCTGACTTTC
-	TRBJ2-5	TRBV19	TRBD1	CATSGGETQYF	TGTGCGACCTCAGGGGGAGAGACCCAGTACTTC
-	TRBJ1-1	TRBV6-5	-	CASSYFRGGMNTEAFF	TGTGCCAGCAGTTATTTCAGGGGCGGAATGAACACTGAAGCTTTCTTT
-	TRBJ1-2	TRBV9	-	CASKRQAFGYGYTF	TGTGCCAGCAAAAGACAGGCCTTTGGCTATGGCTACACCTTC
-	TRBJ1-3	TRBV7-2	TRBD1	CASSSRTGGGNTIYF	TGTGCCAGCAGCTCAAGGACAGGCGGAGGAAACACCATATATTTT
once	TRBJ2-7	TRBV5-1	TRBD2	CASSPGLAGVVAYEQYF	TGCGCCAGCAGCCCGGGACTAGCGGGAGTGGTGGCCTACGAGCAGTACTTC
-	TRBJ1-1	TRBV28	-	CASPRYRSLTEAFF	TGTGCCTCCCCACGATACAGGTCCCTAACTGAAGCTTTCTTT
-	TRBJ1-4	TRBV27	-	CASSPGIRRTNEKLFF	TGTGCCAGCAGTCCCGGGATCCGGCGAACTAATGAAAAACTGTTTTTT
-	TRBJ1-6	TRBV7-9	TRBD1	CASSLTTGGYSPLHF	TGTGCCAGCAGCTTAACGACAGGGGGTTATTCACCCCTCCACTTT
-	TRBJ1-4	TRBV30	TRBD1	CALQSGTGVEKLFF	TGTGCCCTCCAATCCGGGACAGGGGTAGAAAAACTGTTTTTT
-	TRBJ2-7	TRBV15	-	CATSRGPGEPYEQYF	TGTGCCACCAGCAGAGGTCCAGGAGAGCCCTACGAGCAGTACTTC
-	TRBJ2-7	TRBV18	-	CASSGDGRPLEQYF	TGTGCCAGCTCAGGGGACGGTCGCCCTCTCGAGCAGTACTTC
-	TRBJ1-5	TRBV18	-	CASSPQGNSNQPQHF	TGTGCCAGCTCACCCCAAGGAAATAGCAATCAGCCCCAGCATTTT
-	TRBJ2-1	TRBV7-2	TRBD1	CASSSRTGDEQFF	TGTGCCAGCAGCTCCCGGACAGGAGATGAGCAGTTCTTC
-	TRBJ2-1	TRBV7-9	-	CASSSPSGEQFF	TGTGCCAGCAGCTCTCCTAGTGGGGAGCAGTTCTTC